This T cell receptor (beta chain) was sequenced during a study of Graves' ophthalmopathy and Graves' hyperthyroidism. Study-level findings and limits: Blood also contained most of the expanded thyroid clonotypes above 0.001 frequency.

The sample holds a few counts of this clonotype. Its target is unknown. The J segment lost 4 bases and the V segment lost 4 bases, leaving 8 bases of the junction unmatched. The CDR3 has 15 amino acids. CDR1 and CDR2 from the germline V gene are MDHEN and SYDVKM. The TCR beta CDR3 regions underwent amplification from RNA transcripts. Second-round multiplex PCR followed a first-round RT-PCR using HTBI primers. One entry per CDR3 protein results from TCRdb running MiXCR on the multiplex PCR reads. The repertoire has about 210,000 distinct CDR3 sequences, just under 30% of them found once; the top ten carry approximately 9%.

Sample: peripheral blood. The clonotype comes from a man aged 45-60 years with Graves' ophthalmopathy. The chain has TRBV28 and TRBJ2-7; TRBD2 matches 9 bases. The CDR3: CASSSRGGLAYEQYF. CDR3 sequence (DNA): TGTGCCAGCAGTTCCAGGGGGGGACTAGCTTACGAGCAGTACTTC.